This TCR beta chain was found in a study of T cell responses to AZD1222 COVID-19 vaccine. Findings and caveats of the study: Elevations in Spike-specific TCR breadth and depth followed administration of two AZD1222 doses. Nearly half of the spike-specific TCRs reportedly recognize variant regions that carry no mutations.

On this clone itself: The antigen remains undetermined.

Clones were read by immunoSEQ multiplex PCR, and TCRdb kept only the in-frame ones, dropping some. Here the sample spans approximately 100,000 clones, about 85% being singletons. Germline CDR1 LNHDA, CDR2 SQIVND (reference sequence). The CDR3 contains 18 residues. V gave up 7 bases and J gave up 4 bases, with 28 bases separating them. The receptor was isolated from an adult in good health. Sample: peripheral blood, taken on day 0 of AZD1222 vaccination. The chain is built from TRBV19 and TRBJ1-2; no clear D. CDR3: CASTTPGPESGRAYGYTF. In DNA, the CDR3 is TGTGCCAGTACGACCCCCGGACCCGAAAGTGGGAGGGCCTATGGCTACACCTTC. Supplemented by reference TRBV19 and TRBJ1-2, the full variable domain reads DGGITQSPKYLFRKEGQNVTLSCEQNLNHDAMYWYRQDPGQGLRLIYYSQIVNDFQKGDIAEGYSVSREKKESFPLTVTSAQKNPTAFYLCASTTPGPESGRAYGYTFGSGTRLTVV.